This T cell receptor (beta chain) was sequenced for a study of CD8+CD57+ T cells in acquired aplastic anemia. Overall study context: DNA from sorted CD4+ and CD8+ cells averaged 3.2 ug. Study-level results: The number of CD8+ CDR3 sequences shared by patients and controls was around 30. Patients and healthy controls showed no significant CD8+ Simpson's diversity difference.

CDR3 size: 14 residues. Unmatched junction bases numbered 3, after V lost 3 bases and J lost 2 bases. Germline CDR1 reads SGDLS; CDR2 reads YYNGEE. This clonotype has at least ten counts. The antigen is undetermined. Genomic DNA constituted the template upon which TCR beta VDJ and CDR3 profiling was performed. MiXCR was run by TCRdb on the reads, yielding one entry per CDR3 protein. Among tens of thousands of distinct CDR3 sequences, around 50% were seen once, and the ten largest hold approximately 8.6%. The J gene is TRBJ2-5, the V gene TRBV9; TRBD2 matches at 8 bases. Sequencing was done on a sample of sorted CD4+, CD8+, or CD8+CD57+ T cells (not recorded which) from PBMCs. The clonotype was recovered from a human donor in good health, serving as a control. CDR3 nucleotide sequence: TGTGCCAGCAGCGAAGGGACTAGGCAAGAGACCCAGTACTTC. Its translation is CASSEGTRQETQYF.